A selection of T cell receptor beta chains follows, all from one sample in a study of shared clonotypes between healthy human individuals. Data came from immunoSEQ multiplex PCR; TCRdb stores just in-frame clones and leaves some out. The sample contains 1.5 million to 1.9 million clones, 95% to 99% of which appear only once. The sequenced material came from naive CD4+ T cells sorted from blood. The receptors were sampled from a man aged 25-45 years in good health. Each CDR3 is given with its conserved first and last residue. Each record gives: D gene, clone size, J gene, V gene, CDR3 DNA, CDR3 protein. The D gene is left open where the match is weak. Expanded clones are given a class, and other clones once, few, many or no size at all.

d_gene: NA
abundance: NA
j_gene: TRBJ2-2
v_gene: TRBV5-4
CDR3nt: TGTGCCAGCAGCTTGGCGGCAGTCTCGGCCGGGGAGCTGTTTTTT
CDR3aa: CASSLAAVSAGELFF

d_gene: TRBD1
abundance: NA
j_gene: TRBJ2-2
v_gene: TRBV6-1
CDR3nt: TGTGCCAGCAGTGCCCAACAGGGGGCCAGGAACACCGGGGAGCTGTTTTTT
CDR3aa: CASSAQQGARNTGELFF

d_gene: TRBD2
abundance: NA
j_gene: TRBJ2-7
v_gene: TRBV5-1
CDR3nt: TGCGCCAGCAGCTCCGGGACTAGCGGGATCTACGAGCAGTACTTC
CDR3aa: CASSSGTSGIYEQYF

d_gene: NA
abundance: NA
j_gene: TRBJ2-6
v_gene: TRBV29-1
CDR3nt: TGCAGCGTTGCCCTAGACTCTGGGGCCAACGTCCTGACTTTC
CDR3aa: CSVALDSGANVLTF

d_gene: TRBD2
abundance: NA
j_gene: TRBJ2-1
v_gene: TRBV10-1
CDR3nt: TGCGCCAGCAGTGAGTCACTAGCGTTTTACAATGAGCAGTTCTTC
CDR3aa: CASSESLAFYNEQFF

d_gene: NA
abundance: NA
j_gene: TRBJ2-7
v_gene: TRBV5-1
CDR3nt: TGCGCCAGCAGTGGGAGAGAACTTAACTACGAGCAGTACTTC
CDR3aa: CASSGRELNYEQYF

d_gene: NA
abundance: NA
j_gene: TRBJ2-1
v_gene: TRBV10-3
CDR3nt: TGTGCCATCAGTGAGGCTGCCTACAATGAGCAGTTCTTC
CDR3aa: CAISEAAYNEQFF

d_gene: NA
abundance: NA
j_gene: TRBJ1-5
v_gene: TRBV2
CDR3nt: TGTGCCAGCAGTGAACAGGGATTGAATCAGCCCCAGCATTTT
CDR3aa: CASSEQGLNQPQHF

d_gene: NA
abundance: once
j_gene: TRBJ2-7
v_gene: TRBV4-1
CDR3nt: TGCGCCAGCAGCCAAGATCGCGAATACGACTCCTACGAGCAGTACTTC
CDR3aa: CASSQDREYDSYEQYF

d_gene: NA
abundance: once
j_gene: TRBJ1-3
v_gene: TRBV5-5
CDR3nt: TGTGCCAGCAGCTTGGCCTGGGGTATATCTGGAAACACCATATATTTT
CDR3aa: CASSLAWGISGNTIYF

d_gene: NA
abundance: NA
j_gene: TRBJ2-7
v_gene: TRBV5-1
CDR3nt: TGCGCCAGCAGCTTGGTGCCAACAAATCCCTCCTACGAGCAGTACTTC
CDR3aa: CASSLVPTNPSYEQYF

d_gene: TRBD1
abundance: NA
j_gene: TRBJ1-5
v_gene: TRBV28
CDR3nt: TGTGCCAGCAGATCCCAGGGGGCGTCATATCAGCCCCAGCATTTT
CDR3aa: CASRSQGASYQPQHF

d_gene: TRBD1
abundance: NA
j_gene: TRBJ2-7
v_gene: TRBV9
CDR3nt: TGTGCCAGCAGCCTGGACAGGGCGGGGCACTACGAGCAGTACTTC
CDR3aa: CASSLDRAGHYEQYF

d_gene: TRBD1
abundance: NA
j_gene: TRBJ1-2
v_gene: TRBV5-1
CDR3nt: TGCGCCAGCAGCTTGCCAGGACAGGGTGTTTTTAGCTACACCTTC
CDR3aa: CASSLPGQGVFSYTF

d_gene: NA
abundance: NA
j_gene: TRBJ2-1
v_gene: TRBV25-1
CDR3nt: TGTGCCAGCAGTGACGCCCGAACCGGGACCTGGGGCAATGAGCAGTTCTTC
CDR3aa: CASSDARTGTWGNEQFF

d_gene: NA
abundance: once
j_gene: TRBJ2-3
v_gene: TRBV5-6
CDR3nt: TGTGCCAGCAGCTTGGGGATCTTAGATACGCAGTATTTT
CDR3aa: CASSLGILDTQYF

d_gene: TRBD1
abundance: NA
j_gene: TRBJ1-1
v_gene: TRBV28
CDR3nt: TGTGCCAGCACTTCAGCAGGGGGTGCTTTCTTT
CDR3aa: CASTSAGGAFF

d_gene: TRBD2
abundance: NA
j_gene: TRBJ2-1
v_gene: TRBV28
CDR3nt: TGTGCCAGCAGCCCCGACGGGACTAGAAAGCACAATGAGCAGTTCTTC
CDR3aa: CASSPDGTRKHNEQFF

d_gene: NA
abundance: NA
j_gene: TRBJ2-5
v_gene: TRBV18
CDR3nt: TGTGCCAGCTCACCAATCCGGAGGGGGGAGACCCAGTACTTC
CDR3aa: CASSPIRRGETQYF

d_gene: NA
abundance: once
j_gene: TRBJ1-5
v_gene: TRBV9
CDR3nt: TGTGCCAGCAGCGTAGACACCCATCAGCCCCAGCATTTT
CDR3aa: CASSVDTHQPQHF

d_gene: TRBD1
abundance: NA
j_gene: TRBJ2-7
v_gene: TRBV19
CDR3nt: TGTGCCAGTGCCGGGACAGGGTATGGCGAGCAGTACTTC
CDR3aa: CASAGTGYGEQYF

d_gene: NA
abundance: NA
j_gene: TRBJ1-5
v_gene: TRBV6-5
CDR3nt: TGTGCCAGCAGTTACTCCCGGGGGCAGCAGCCCCAGCATTTT
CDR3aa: CASSYSRGQQPQHF

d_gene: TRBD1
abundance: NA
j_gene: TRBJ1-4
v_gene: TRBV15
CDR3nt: TGTGCCACCAGCAGGCTACCCGGGACAGCTAATGAAAAACTGTTTTTT
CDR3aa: CATSRLPGTANEKLFF

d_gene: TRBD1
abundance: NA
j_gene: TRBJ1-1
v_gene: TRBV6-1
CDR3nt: TGTGCCAGCAGTGAAGTTGACAGGGTCACTGAAGCTTTCTTT
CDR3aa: CASSEVDRVTEAFF

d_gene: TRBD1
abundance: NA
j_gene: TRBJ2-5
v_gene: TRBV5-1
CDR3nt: TGCGCCAGCAGTAGTACCGGGACAGGGCAAGAGACCCAGTACTTC
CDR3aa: CASSSTGTGQETQYF

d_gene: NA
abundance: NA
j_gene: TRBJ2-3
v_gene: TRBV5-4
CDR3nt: TGTGCCAGCAGCTTGGCCCAGACTAGGACAACAGATACGCAGTATTTT
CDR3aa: CASSLAQTRTTDTQYF

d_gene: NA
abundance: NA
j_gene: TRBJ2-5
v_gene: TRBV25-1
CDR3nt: TGTGCCAGCAGTGAATTTCACCAAGAGACCCAGTACTTC
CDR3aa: CASSEFHQETQYF

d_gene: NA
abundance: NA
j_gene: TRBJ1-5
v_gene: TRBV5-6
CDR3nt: TGTGCCAGCAGCTCATTAGGGGGAGCCCAGCATTTT
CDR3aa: CASSSLGGAQHF

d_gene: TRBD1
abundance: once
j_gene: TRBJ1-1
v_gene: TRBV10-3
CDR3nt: TGTGCCATCAGAGGACAGGACACTGAAGCTTTCTTT
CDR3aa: CAIRGQDTEAFF

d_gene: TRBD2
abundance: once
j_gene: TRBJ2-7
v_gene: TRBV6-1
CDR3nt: TGTGCCAGCAGGAAACTAGCGGGGCCCTCCTACGAGCAGTACTTC
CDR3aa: CASRKLAGPSYEQYF

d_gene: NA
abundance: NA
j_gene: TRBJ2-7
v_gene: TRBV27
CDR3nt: TGTGCCAGCAGTTTAAGGGGACCGGGACCCCGGAGCTCCTACGAGCAGTACTTC
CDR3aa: CASSLRGPGPRSSYEQYF

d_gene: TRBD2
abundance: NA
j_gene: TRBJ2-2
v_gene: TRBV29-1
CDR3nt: TGCAGCGCCAAGGGGAGGGGAATTGGAACCGGGGAGCTGTTTTTT
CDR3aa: CSAKGRGIGTGELFF

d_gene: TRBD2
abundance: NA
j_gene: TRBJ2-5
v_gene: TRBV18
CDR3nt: TGTGCCAGCTCACCACGTACTAGCGGGGGCCAAGAGACCCAGTACTTC
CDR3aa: CASSPRTSGGQETQYF

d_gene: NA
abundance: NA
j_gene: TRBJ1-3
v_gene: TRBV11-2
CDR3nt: TGTGCCAGCAGCTTAGTCTGGGCTGGAAACACCATATATTTT
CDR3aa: CASSLVWAGNTIYF

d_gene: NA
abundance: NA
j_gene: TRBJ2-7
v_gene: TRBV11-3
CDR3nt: TGTGCCAGCAGCCCCTCCAGACAGGATCATCCCTACGAGCAGTACTTC
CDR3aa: CASSPSRQDHPYEQYF

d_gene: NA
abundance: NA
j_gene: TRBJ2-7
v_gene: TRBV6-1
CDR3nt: TGTGCCAGCAGTGAACAGGGATCAGGCGAATCCTACGAGCAGTACTTC
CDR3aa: CASSEQGSGESYEQYF

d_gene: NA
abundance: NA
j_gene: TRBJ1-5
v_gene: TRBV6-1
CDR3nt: TGTGCCAGCAACCAGGGTTCGGGGCAGCCCCAGCATTTT
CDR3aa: CASNQGSGQPQHF

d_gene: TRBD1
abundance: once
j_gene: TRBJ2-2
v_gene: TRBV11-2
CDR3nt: TGTGCCAGCAGCTTCCGACAGGGGCCCACCGGGGAGCTGTTTTTT
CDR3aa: CASSFRQGPTGELFF

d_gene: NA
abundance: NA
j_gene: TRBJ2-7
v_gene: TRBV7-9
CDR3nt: TGTGCCAGCAGCTTAACACAGGTAACCTACGAGCAGTACTTC
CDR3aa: CASSLTQVTYEQYF

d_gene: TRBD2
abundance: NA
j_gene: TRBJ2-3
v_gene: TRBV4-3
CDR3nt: TGCGCCAGCAGCCAAGATTGGGGACTAACTCATACGCAGTATTTT
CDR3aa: CASSQDWGLTHTQYF

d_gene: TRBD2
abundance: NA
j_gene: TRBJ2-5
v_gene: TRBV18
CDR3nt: TGTGCCAGCTCGAGGACTAGCGGGAGGTGGCAGGAGACCCAGTACTTC
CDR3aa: CASSRTSGRWQETQYF

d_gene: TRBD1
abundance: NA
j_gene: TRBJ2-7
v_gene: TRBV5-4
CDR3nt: TGTGCCAGCAGCTTGGTGGGACAGGAGAGTCGTGAGCAGTACTTC
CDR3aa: CASSLVGQESREQYF

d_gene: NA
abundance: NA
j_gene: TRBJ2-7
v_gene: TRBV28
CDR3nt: TGTGGTACAAAGGAGAGGGGATACGAGCAGTACTTC
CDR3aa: CGTKERGYEQYF

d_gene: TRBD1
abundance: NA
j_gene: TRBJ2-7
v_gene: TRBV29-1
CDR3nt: TGCAGCGTTGTGTTCAACAGGGGCCTCTCCTACGAGCAGTACTTC
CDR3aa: CSVVFNRGLSYEQYF

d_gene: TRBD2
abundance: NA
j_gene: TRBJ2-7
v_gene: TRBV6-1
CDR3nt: TGTGCCAGCACCCCAACGACCCAGCGGGGAGGGCAGTACTTC
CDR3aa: CASTPTTQRGGQYF

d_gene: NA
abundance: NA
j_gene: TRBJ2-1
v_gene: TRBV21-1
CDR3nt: TGTGCCAGCAGCAAAAATTTGAGGGACCTTCACAATGAGCAGTTCTTC
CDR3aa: CASSKNLRDLHNEQFF

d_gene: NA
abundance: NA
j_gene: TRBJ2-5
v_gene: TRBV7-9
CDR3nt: TGTGCCAGCAGCCCTTGGCCGCTGAGGGGGGCGGAGACCCAGTACTTC
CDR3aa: CASSPWPLRGAETQYF

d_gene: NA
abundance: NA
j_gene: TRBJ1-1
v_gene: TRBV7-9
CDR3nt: TGTGCCAGCAGCGCCCCCGGACAGCCATACACTGAAGCTTTCTTT
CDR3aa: CASSAPGQPYTEAFF

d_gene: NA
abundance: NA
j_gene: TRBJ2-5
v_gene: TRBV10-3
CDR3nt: TGTGCCATCAGTGATCCTGCGACTACGACTGAAGAGACCCAGTACTTC
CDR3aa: CAISDPATTTEETQYF

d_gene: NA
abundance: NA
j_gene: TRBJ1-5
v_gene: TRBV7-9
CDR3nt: TGTGCCAGCACCTCACAATCGGCAGGCAATCAGCCCCAGCATTTT
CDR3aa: CASTSQSAGNQPQHF

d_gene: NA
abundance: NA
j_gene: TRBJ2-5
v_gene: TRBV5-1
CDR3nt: TGCGCCAGCAACCCAAGTCCCCTAGGAGGTGAGACCCAGTACTTC
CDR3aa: CASNPSPLGGETQYF

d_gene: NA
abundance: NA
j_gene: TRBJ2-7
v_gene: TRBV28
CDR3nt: TGTGCCAGCAGTTTTAGCACGGCCTACGAGCAGTACTTC
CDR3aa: CASSFSTAYEQYF

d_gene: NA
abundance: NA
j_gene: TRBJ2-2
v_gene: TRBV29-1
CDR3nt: TGCAGCGTCGCACTAACAGTTACCGGGGAGCTGTTTTTT
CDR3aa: CSVALTVTGELFF

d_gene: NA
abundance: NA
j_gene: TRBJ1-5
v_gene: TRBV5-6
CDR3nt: TGTGCCAGCAGCGAGCGACAGGCCCCATATCAGCCCCAGCATTTT
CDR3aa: CASSERQAPYQPQHF

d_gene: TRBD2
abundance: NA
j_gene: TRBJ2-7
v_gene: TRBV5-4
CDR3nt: TGTGCCAGCAGCACGGAAAGCGGGAGAATTTACGAGCAGTACTTC
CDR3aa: CASSTESGRIYEQYF